The text below deals with one T cell receptor beta chain. In germline, CDR1 is SGHTA, CDR2 FQGTGA. Trimming pared 2 bases from V and 4 bases from J, leaving 8 bases between. This CDR3 has 13 residues. TCRdb keeps only in-frame clones here, not all; method: immunoSEQ multiplex PCR. The table includes more than 85,000 clones, around nine tenths detected once. This record belongs to a study of blood T cell repertoires in COVID-19. Study-level background: T cells, B-cell-depleted T cells, or PBMCs supplied cDNA or gDNA.

The chain uses TRBV7-3 and TRBJ1-1; D call uncertain. The receptor was derived from a woman of 80 years or more with acute or convalescent COVID-19. Source material: peripheral blood. The CDR3 nucleotides are TGTGCCAGCAGCTTATATCAGTCCACTGAAGCTTTCTTT. This translates into CASSLYQSTEAFF.